This record looks at one T cell receptor (beta chain) sequence and its context. Its target is not known. The CDR3 contains 13 residues. V was shortened by 10 bases and J by 3 bases, with 13 bases between the two germline ends. Assay: immunoSEQ multiplex PCR; the TCRdb copy retains only in-frame clones and omits some. This table holds roughly 150,000 clones, 90% to 95% found once. This record belongs to a study of T cell responses to AZD1222 COVID-19 vaccine. The study's findings and limits: Most donors were white British, females outnumbered males, and clonal diversity was possibly underestimated.

Here the sequenced sample was peripheral blood, taken 28 days after the second AZD1222 dose. The rearrangement joins TRBV12-3 or TRBV12-4 to TRBJ1-3; D gene ambiguous. The TCR was taken from an adult who received the AZD1222 COVID-19 vaccine. The CDR3 DNA follows: TGTGCCAACTCCCAGACATTTGGAAACACCATATATTTT. It codes for CANSQTFGNTIYF.